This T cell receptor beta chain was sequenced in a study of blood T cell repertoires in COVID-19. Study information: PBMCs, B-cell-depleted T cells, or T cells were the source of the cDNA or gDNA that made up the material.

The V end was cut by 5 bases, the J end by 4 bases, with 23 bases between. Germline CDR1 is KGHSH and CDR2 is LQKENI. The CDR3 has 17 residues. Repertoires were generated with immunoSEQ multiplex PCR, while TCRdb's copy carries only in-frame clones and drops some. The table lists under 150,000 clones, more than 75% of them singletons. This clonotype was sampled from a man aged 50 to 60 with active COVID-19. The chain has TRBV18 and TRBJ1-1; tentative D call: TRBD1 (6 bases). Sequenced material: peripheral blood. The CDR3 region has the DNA TGTGCCAGCTCAGCTGCAGGGGAATGGGGAGTGTTCACTGAAGCTTTCTTT. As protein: CASSAAGEWGVFTEAFF.